The clone carrying this T cell receptor (beta chain) was detected only once. Antigen: not known. V was cut by 3 bases and J by 5 bases, with 11 bases left in between. The CDR3 contains 14 residues. Germline V gene data show CDR1 as GTSNPN and CDR2 as SVGIG (reference sequence). Vbeta (60) and Jbeta (13) primers were used in the PCR. Original data processing: The count from a later analysis was some 83 million unique TCR beta chains, approximately 9.9 million of them shared. TCRdb keeps only in-frame clones here, not all; method: immunoSEQ multiplex PCR. V and J calls plus clone size are reproduced from that table; the DNA served to infer D and trimming. This repertoire shows 65,000 to 85,000 clones, 86% found once; its top ten account for roughly 2%. This sample was taken from a study of cytomegalovirus exposure and HLA in healthy donors. Study-wide results and limits: Donors belonging to an Asian-associated ancestry cluster reportedly showed fewer N-insertions in productive TCRs than the roughly 700-donor mean, according to what a later analysis found. An analysis that was carried out later associated 15,000 to 20,000 TCR beta sequences with HLA alleles at 0.05 false discovery rate.

The chain is built from TRBV30 and TRBJ1-6; D ambiguous. The TCR was taken from a woman in her twenties or thirties in good health and CMV-seronegative. Input material: PBMCs. DNA of the CDR3: TGTGCCTGGAGCCCCGACTCAAATAATTCACCCCTCCACTTT. As protein: CAWSPDSNNSPLHF.